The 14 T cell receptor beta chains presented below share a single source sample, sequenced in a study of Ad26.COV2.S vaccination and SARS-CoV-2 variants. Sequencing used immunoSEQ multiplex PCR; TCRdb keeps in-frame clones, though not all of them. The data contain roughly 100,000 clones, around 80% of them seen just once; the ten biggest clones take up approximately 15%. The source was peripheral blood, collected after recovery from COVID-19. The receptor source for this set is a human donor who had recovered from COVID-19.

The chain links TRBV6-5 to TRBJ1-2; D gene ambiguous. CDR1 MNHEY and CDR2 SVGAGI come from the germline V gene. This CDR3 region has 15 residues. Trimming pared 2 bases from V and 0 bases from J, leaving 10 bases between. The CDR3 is CASSYRPSPNYGYTF. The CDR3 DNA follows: TGTGCCAGCAGTTACCGTCCCAGCCCTAACTATGGCTACACCTTC.

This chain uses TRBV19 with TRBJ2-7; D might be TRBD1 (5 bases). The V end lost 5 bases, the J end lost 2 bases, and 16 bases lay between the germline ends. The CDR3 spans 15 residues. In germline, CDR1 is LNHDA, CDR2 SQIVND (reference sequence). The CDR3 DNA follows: TGTGCCAGTAGTCCTCTAGACAGCAACCCCTACGAGCAGTACTTC. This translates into CASSPLDSNPYEQYF.

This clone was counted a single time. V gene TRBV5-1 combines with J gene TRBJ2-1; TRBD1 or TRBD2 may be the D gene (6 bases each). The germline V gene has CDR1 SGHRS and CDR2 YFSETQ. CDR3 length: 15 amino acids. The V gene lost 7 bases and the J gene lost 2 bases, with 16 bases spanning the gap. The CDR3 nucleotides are TGCGCCAGCTCCCTCCGGGGGCTCGCCTACAATGAGCAGTTCTTC. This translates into CASSLRGLAYNEQFF.

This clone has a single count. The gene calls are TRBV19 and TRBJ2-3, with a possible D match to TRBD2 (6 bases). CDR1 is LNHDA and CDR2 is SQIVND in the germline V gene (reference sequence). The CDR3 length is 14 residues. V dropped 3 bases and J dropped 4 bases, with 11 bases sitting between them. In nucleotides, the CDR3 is TGTGCCAGTAGTATTGGCGGGGTATCAGATACGCAGTATTTT. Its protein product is CASSIGGVSDTQYF.

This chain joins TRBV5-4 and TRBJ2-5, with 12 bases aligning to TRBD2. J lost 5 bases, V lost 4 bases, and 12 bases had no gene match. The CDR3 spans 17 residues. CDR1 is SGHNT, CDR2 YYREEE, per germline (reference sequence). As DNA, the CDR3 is TGTGCCAGCAGCGCCGGTTCTAGCGGGGGGGCATGGGAGACCCAGTACTTC. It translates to CASSAGSSGGAWETQYF. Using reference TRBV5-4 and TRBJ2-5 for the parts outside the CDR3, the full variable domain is ETGVTQSPTHLIKTRGQQVTLRCSSQSGHNTVSWYQQALGQGPQFIFQYYREEENGRGNFPPRFSGLQFPNYSSELNVNALELDDSALYLCASSAGSSGGAWETQYFGPGTRLLVL.

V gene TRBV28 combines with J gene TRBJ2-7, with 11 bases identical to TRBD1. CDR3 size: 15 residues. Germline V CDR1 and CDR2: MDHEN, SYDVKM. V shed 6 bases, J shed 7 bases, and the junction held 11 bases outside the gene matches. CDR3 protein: CASSRSGTGGREQYF. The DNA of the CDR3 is TGTGCCAGCAGCCGATCCGGGACAGGGGGTCGGGAGCAGTACTTC.

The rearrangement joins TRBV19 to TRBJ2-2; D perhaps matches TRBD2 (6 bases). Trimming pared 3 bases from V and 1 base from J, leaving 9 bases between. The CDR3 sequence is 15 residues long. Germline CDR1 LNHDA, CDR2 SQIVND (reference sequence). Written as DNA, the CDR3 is TGTGCCAGTAGTATGGAGGGGAGGAACACCGGGGAGCTGTTTTTT. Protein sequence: CASSMEGRNTGELFF. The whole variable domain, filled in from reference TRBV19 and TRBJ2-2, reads DGGITQSPKYLFRKEGQNVTLSCEQNLNHDAMYWYRQDPGQGLRLIYYSQIVNDFQKGDIAEGYSVSREKKESFPLTVTSAQKNPTAFYLCASSMEGRNTGELFFGEGSRLTVL.

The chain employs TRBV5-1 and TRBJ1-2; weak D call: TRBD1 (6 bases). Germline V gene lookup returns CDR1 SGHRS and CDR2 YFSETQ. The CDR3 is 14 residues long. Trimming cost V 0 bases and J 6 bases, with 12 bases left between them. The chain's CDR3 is CASSLGERTDGYTF. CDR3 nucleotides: TGCGCCAGCAGCTTGGGAGAGAGGACAGATGGCTACACCTTC.

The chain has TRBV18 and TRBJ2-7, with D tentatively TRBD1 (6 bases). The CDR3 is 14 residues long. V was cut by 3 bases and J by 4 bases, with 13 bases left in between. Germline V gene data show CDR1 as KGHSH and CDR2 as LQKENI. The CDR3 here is CASSPTTGKYEQYF. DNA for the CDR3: TGTGCCAGCTCACCCACTACAGGGAAATACGAGCAGTACTTC.

CDR3 DNA sequence: TGTGCCTGGAGGCTCGGGGGGGGCCGGAACACCATATATTTT. The encoded protein is CAWRLGGGRNTIYF. The chain combines TRBV30 with TRBJ1-3; D might be TRBD1 (6 bases). The CDR3 totals 14 residues. Looked up from germline, CDR1 is GTSNPN and CDR2 is SVGIG (reference sequence). Trimming cost V 3 bases and J 7 bases, with 16 bases left between them.

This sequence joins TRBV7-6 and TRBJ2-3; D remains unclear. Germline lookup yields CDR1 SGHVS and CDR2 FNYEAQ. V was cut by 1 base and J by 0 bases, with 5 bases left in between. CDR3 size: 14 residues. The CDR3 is CASSLGTSTDTQYF. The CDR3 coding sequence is TGTGCCAGCAGCTTAGGCACTAGCACAGATACGCAGTATTTT.

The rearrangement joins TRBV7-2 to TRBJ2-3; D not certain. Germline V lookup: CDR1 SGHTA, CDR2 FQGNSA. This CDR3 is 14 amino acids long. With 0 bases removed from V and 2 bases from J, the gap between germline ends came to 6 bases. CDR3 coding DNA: TGTGCCAGCAGCTTAGCGGGGTTCACAGATACGCAGTATTTT. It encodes CASSLAGFTDTQYF.

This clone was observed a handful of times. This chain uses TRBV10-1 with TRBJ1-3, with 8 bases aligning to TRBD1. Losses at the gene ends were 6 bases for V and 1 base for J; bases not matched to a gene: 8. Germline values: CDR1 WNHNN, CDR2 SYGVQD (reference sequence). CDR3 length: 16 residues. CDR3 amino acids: CASSPGQGRSGNTIYF. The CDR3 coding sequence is TGCGCCAGCAGCCCCGGACAGGGTCGATCTGGAAACACCATATATTTT.

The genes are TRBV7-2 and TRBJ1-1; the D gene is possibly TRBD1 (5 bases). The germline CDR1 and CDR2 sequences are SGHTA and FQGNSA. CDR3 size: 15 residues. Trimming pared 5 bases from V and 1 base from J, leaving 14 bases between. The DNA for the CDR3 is TGTGCCAGCAGCCCTAGATGGGGGAGGAACACTGAAGCTTTCTTT. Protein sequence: CASSPRWGRNTEAFF.